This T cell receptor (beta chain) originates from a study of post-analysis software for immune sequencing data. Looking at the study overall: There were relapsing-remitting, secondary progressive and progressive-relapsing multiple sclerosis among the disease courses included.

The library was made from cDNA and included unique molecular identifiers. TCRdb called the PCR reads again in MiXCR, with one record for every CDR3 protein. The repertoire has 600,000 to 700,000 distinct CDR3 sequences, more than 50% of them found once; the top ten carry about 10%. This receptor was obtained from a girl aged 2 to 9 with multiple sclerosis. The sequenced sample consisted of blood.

CDR3 nucleotides: TGTGCCAGCGTACCCTACAGGGACGGGGCCTATGGCTACACCTTC. It specifies CASVPYRDGAYGYTF. J is TRBJ1-2 and V is TRBV6-2 or TRBV6-3; perhaps TRBD1 as D (6 bases). Germline CDR1 MNHEY, CDR2 SVGEGT. V lost 8 bases and J lost 4, with 20 bases in between. CDR3 length equals 15 residues.